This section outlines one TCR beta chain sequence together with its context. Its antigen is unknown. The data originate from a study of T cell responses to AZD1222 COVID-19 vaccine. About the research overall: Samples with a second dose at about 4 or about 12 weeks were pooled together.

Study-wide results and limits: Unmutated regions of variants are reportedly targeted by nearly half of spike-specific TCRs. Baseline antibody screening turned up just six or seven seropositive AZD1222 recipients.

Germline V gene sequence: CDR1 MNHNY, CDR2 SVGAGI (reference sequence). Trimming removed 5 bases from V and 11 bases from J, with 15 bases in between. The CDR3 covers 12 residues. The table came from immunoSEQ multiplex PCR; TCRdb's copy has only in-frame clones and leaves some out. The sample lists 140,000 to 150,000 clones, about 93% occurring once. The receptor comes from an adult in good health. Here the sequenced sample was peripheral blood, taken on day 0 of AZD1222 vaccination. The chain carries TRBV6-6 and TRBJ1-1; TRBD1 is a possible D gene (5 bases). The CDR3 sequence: CASSRLRGAAFF. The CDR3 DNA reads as TGTGCCAGCAGTCGTCTTAGGGGCGCCGCTTTCTTT.